This T cell receptor (beta chain) was recovered during a study of T cells in Graves' hyperthyroidism and ophthalmopathy. Study-wide background: Before any treatment, at initial diagnosis, peripheral blood was collected.

TCR beta CDR3 regions were amplified from RNA transcripts. The primer set for the first-round RT-PCR of the TCR CDR3 was HTBI. MiXCR, run by TCRdb on the multiplex PCR reads, gives a single entry per CDR3 protein. Seen here are some 500,000 distinct CDR3 sequences, around 14% observed once, and the top ten hold around a sixth. This clonotype was recorded many times. Its target is not known. CDR3 length: 13 residues. After removal of 7 bases from V and 4 bases from J, the junction contained 6 bases not matched to a gene. Study outcomes and limitations: A 13 V-J signature model discriminated ophthalmopathy versus stable hyperthyroidism.

Newly diagnosed hyperthyroidism patients aged 18 to 65 years had disease lasting under 2 months. The authors obtained PBMCs from over 8 ml of fresh peripheral blood. The sample taken for sequencing was blood. This TCR was sampled from a woman under 30 with Graves' hyperthyroidism. The chain couples TRBV12-3 or TRBV12-4 to TRBJ1-1; 7 nucleotides line up with TRBD1. Here the CDR3 DNA reads TGTGCCAGCAAAGGGGGCGCGGTCACTGAAGCTTTCTTT. Amino acid sequence: CASKGGAVTEAFF.